This T cell receptor (beta chain) was profiled in a study of OX40 agonist ivuxolimab in advanced cancers. Across the study: Ivuxolimab, which is an agonistic anti-OX40 (CD134) antibody, was administered to the patients.

Repertoires were generated with immunoSEQ multiplex PCR, while TCRdb's copy carries only in-frame clones and drops some. Counted here are roughly 50,000 clones, 80% to 85% occurring once; the ten biggest clones make up 9.5% to 15%. Study findings and constraints: Partial responders at 0.1-3.0 mg/kg had among the lowest clonal expansion.

Germline values: CDR1 SEHNR, CDR2 FQNEAQ (reference sequence). The CDR3 extends over 14 amino acids. The V and J ends lost 9 bases and 4 bases respectively, with 13 bases between them. In its sample, this clone was seen a few times. Its cognate antigen is unknown. The receptor comes from an adult with an advanced solid tumor such as melanoma, head and neck, liver or kidney cancer. This chain joins TRBV7-9 and TRBJ1-6; D perhaps matches TRBD1 (5 bases). This specimen consisted of CD4+ or CD8+ T cells sorted from blood, obtained in a trial of the OX40 agonist ivuxolimab. The CDR3 DNA follows: TGTGCCAGTGGGGGGACGGAGTATAATTCACCCCTCCACTTT. Residues: CASGGTEYNSPLHF.